What follows are 28 T cell receptor beta chains derived from one specimen sequenced in a study of cytomegalovirus exposure and HLA in healthy donors (dated by TCRdb to 2016 to 2017). Receptor libraries were prepared by the immunoSEQ multiplex PCR assay. For the multiplex PCR, a mixture combining 60 forward primers for TCR Vbeta segments and 13 reverse primers for TCR Jbeta segments was used. Imported from immuneACCESS, the table was reduced by TCRdb to in-frame sequences with V and J called. These copies leave out some clones; in studies compared against another copy, an unresolved V gene accounts for under half, and the cause of the remainder is not known. The sample table contains about 200,000 clones; only one count was recorded for 70% to 85% of them. The leading ten clones occupy 3.5% to 4% of the sample. Material: PBMCs. The receptors come from a male donor in good health and CMV-seronegative.

Details on this clone: An end of the junction does not agree with germline; a read error may underlie this. This chain uses TRBV7-9 with TRBJ1-1; possible D gene TRBD1, 5 bases. The CDR3 runs 16 residues. Germline V gene sequence: CDR1 SEHNR, CDR2 FQNEAQ (reference sequence). The CDR3 DNA sequence: TGTTCCAGCAGCTCCACCGCGGGGGGGAAGTACACTGAAGCTTTCTTT. Its translation is CSSSSTAGGKYTEAFF.

The rearrangement links TRBV25-1 to TRBJ2-5; 8 bases are shared with TRBD2. The J call may be incorrect, as the DNA end agrees better with TRBJ2-7. This CDR3 comprises 17 residues. CDR1 is MGHDK and CDR2 is SYGVNS in the germline V gene. This CDR3 is CASSEHLPGGGLYEQYF. The CDR3 DNA sequence: TGTGCCAGCAGTGAACACCTCCCGGGGGGGGGACTTTACGAGCAGTACTTC.

V and J are TRBV2 and TRBJ1-6, with 8 bases that match TRBD1. Trimming took 5 bases from V and 8 from J; bases not matched to a gene: 5. The CDR3 length is 14 residues. Germline CDR1 is SNHLY and CDR2 is FYNNEI. The CDR3 loop is CASSYGTGDSPLHF. CDR3 nucleotides: TGTGCCAGCAGTTACGGGACAGGCGATTCACCCCTCCACTTT.

The chain combines TRBV7-6 with TRBJ2-7; D may be TRBD1 (5 bases). Germline CDR1 is SGHVS and CDR2 is FNYEAQ. Trimming took 5 bases from V and 2 from J, leaving 10 bases between them. This CDR3 is built from 13 residues. The DNA for the CDR3 is TGTGCCAGCAGCCCAGACAGCGCCTACGAGCAGTACTTC. This translates into CASSPDSAYEQYF.

The J gene is TRBJ1-6, the V gene TRBV2; 12 nucleotides line up with TRBD1. Trimming cost V 6 bases and J 3 bases; bases outside gene matches: 3. The CDR3 loop spans 16 amino acids. Germline loops: CDR1 SNHLY, CDR2 FYNNEI. The CDR3 reads CASSRDRGRYNSPLHF. The CDR3, as DNA: TGTGCCAGCAGCAGGGACAGGGGGCGCTATAATTCACCCCTCCACTTT.

As concerns this clone: The same CDR3 also results from other DNA sequences found in this sample. The chain combines TRBV7-3 with TRBJ2-3; 8 nucleotides agree with TRBD1. This CDR3 is 15 amino acids long. In germline, CDR1 is SGHTA, CDR2 FQGTGA. V was pared by 3 bases and J by 3 bases, with 5 bases of the junction left unmatched. The CDR3 reads CASSLQGAGTDTQYF. The CDR3 DNA reads as TGTGCCAGCAGCTTGCAGGGGGCTGGTACAGATACGCAGTATTTT. The full variable domain, rest sourced from reference TRBV7-3 and TRBJ2-3, is GAGVSQTPSNKVTEKGKYVELRCDPISGHTALYWYRQSLGQGPEFLIYFQGTGAADDSGLPNDRFFAVRPEGSVSTLKIQRTERGDSAVYLCASSLQGAGTDTQYFGPGTRLTVL.

The chain joins TRBV19 to TRBJ2-3; no clear D gene. The germline CDR1 and CDR2 sequences are LNHDA and SQIVND (reference sequence). The V gene lost 2 bases and the J gene lost 0 bases, with 9 bases spanning the gap. The CDR3 covers 15 residues. The CDR3 DNA is TGTGCCAGTAGTATAATAGCAGCTAGCACAGATACGCAGTATTTT. The encoded protein is CASSIIAASTDTQYF.

CDR3 sequence reads: CASSIEATMNTEAFF. CDR3 DNA: TGTGCCAGTAGTATAGAAGCCACGATGAACACTGAAGCTTTCTTT. The chain uses TRBV19 and TRBJ1-1; no definite D call. The CDR3 is 15 amino acids. V was shortened by 0 bases and J by 0 bases, with 8 bases between the two germline ends. Germline V CDR1 and CDR2: LNHDA, SQIVND (reference sequence).

The genes are TRBV18 and TRBJ2-7, with TRBD1 as a possible D gene (6 bases). Trimming shortened V by 6 bases and J by 3 bases, and 18 bases separated the two germline ends. The CDR3 is 15 amino acids. The V gene's germline CDR1 is KGHSH and CDR2 LQKENI. The CDR3 DNA reads as TGTGCCAGCTCCCAAGACAGGCCAATCATCTACGAGCAGTACTTC. It codes for CASSQDRPIIYEQYF.

About this clone itself: Mismatch with germline at one junction end may stem from a read error. J is TRBJ2-5 and V is TRBV5-4, with 7 nucleotides matching TRBD2. The CDR3 runs 14 residues. Germline V gene data show CDR1 as SGHNT and CDR2 as YYREEE (reference sequence). As DNA, the CDR3 is TGTGCCAGCAGCTTGGTCGGGACTAAAGAGGCCCAGTACTTC. This codes for CASSLVGTKEAQYF.

The V gene is TRBV28, the J gene TRBJ1-5; the match to TRBD1 covers 8 bases. V trimming: 6 bases; J trimming: 2 bases; junction bases outside the gene matches: 3. CDR1 MDHEN and CDR2 SYDVKM come from the germline V gene. This CDR3 contains 14 residues. The CDR3 nucleotides are TGTGCCAGCAGGACAGGGGCTCGCAATCAGCCCCAGCATTTT. The encoded protein is CASRTGARNQPQHF. The entire variable domain, with the rest obtained from reference TRBV28 and TRBJ1-5, is as follows: DVKVTQSSRYLVKRTGEKVFLECVQDMDHENMFWYRQDPGLGLRLIYFSYDVKMKEKGDIPEGYSVSREKKERFSLILESASTNQTSMYLCASRTGARNQPQHFGDGTRLSIL.

The V and J genes are TRBV25-1 and TRBJ2-1, with 8 bases lining up with TRBD2. Per the germline V gene, CDR1 is MGHDK and CDR2 is SYGVNS. The CDR3 length is 13 residues. This CDR3 is CATLADRWNEQFF. CDR3 bases: TGTGCTACACTAGCGGACCGGTGGAATGAGCAGTTCTTC.

This chain links TRBV6-1 with TRBJ2-1; 10 bases align to TRBD2. The ends lost 4 bases at V and 3 bases at J; junction bases unmatched: 6. Germline V gives CDR1 MNHNS, CDR2 SASEGT. There are 16 residues in the CDR3. The CDR3 loop reads CASSAGTSDHYNEQFF. The CDR3 DNA reads TGTGCCAGCAGTGCCGGGACTAGCGATCACTACAATGAGCAGTTCTTC.

In this sample, this clone turned up a few times. V usage is TRBV6-1 and J usage is TRBJ2-3; 12 bases agree with TRBD2. V lost 2 bases, J lost 4 bases, and 1 base stayed unmatched. The CDR3 runs to 15 residues. Germline V lookup: CDR1 MNHNS, CDR2 SASEGT. This chain's CDR3 is CASSELAGGPDTQYF. CDR3 in DNA: TGTGCCAGCAGTGAACTAGCGGGAGGGCCAGATACGCAGTATTTT.

The chain uses TRBV19 and TRBJ2-1, with D possibly matching TRBD2 (5 bases). V lost 5 bases and J 8 bases, leaving 22 bases between the germline ends. Germline loops: CDR1 LNHDA, CDR2 SQIVND (reference sequence). This CDR3 contains 16 residues. The CDR3 bases are TGTGCCAGTAGTCGCAACGAGGGTAGCTCCCTGGATGAGCAGTTCTTC. This gives the protein CASSRNEGSSLDEQFF.

The chain uses TRBV10-2 and TRBJ2-7, with a possible D match to TRBD2 (5 bases). The V gene lost 4 bases and the J gene lost 4 bases, with 14 bases spanning the gap. Germline CDR1 reads WSHSY; CDR2 reads SAAADI. The CDR3 runs to 14 residues. The CDR3 region has the DNA TGCGCCAGCAGTGGGTATAGCGTAGTGTACGAGCAGTACTTC. It codes for CASSGYSVVYEQYF.

This chain connects TRBV7-3 to TRBJ2-1, with 10 bases fitting TRBD2. The CDR3 covers 15 residues. In germline, CDR1 is SGHTA, CDR2 FQGTGA. Unmatched junction bases numbered 7, after V lost 4 bases and J lost 7 bases. CDR3 in DNA: TGTGCCAGCAGCTACCAGAGCGGGAGGGGGAATGAGCAGTTCTTC. It translates to CASSYQSGRGNEQFF.

The V gene is TRBV7-9, the J gene TRBJ1-2; TRBD1 agrees at 7 bases. The junction had 11 bases not matched to a gene; V was cut back by 9 bases and J by 4 bases. Germline CDR1 reads SEHNR; CDR2 reads FQNEAQ (reference sequence). The CDR3 is 14 amino acids. CDR3 loop: CASTGTGQPYGYTF. The CDR3 region has the DNA TGTGCCAGTACTGGGACGGGACAGCCCTATGGCTACACCTTC.

The chain combines TRBV7-2 with TRBJ2-1; 9 positions match TRBD2. In germline, CDR1 is SGHTA, CDR2 FQGNSA. V gave up 2 bases and J gave up 6 bases; unmatched junction bases: 5. The CDR3 spans 15 residues. This CDR3 is CASSLWTSVGNEQFF. CDR3 DNA: TGTGCCAGCAGCTTATGGACTAGCGTCGGCAATGAGCAGTTCTTC.

This clone was observed a handful of times. The chain uses TRBV5-6 and TRBJ2-7, with a weak D call TRBD2 (7 bases). CDR3 length equals 11 residues. Germline CDR1 reads SGHDT; CDR2 reads YYEEEE. The V gene lost 5 bases and the J gene lost 6 bases, with 9 bases spanning the gap. This CDR3 is CASRGGLEQYF. CDR3 DNA sequence: TGTGCCAGCAGGGGGGGGCTCGAGCAGTACTTC.

The V gene is TRBV5-1, the J gene TRBJ1-1, with 7 bases identical to TRBD1. V lost 4 bases and J lost 1; bases outside the gene matches: 1. Looked up from germline, CDR1 is SGHRS and CDR2 is YFSETQ. This CDR3 comprises 13 residues. The CDR3 spells CASSQGGNTEAFF. DNA of the CDR3: TGCGCCAGCAGCCAGGGGGGGAACACTGAAGCTTTCTTT.

The rearrangement uses TRBV19 and TRBJ1-1; weak D call: TRBD1 (6 bases). This CDR3 region has 14 residues. The V gene's germline CDR1 is LNHDA and CDR2 SQIVND (reference sequence). V lost 6 bases and J lost 4, with 15 bases in between. CDR3 nucleotide sequence: TGTGCCAGTAGCAAACAGGGCTACGGCACTGAAGCTTTCTTT. Translation: CASSKQGYGTEAFF.

This clone has more than one count but fewer than ten. The chain has TRBV6-5 and TRBJ1-1; D remains unclear. Trimming took 7 bases from V and 1 from J, leaving 13 bases between them. There are 14 residues in the CDR3. Germline loops: CDR1 MNHEY, CDR2 SVGAGI. The CDR3 DNA sequence: TGTGCCAGCACCAAGATAACAACGAACACTGAAGCTTTCTTT. Translation: CASTKITTNTEAFF.

In regard to this clone: A junction end diverges from the germline sequence, so it may reflect a read error. V is TRBV7-3 and J is TRBJ1-6; no definite D call. The length of the CDR3 is 14 residues. Germline-derived CDR1 and CDR2 are SGHTA and FQGTGA. The CDR3 protein is CATSEGSANSPLHF. The CDR3 DNA reads TGTGCCACCAGCGAGGGCTCGGCTAATTCACCCCTCCACTTT.

The chain employs TRBV5-6 and TRBJ2-5; TRBD2 matches at 10 bases. V was pared by 2 bases and J by 5 bases, with 15 bases of the junction left unmatched. Germline-derived CDR1 and CDR2 are SGHDT and YYEEEE. This CDR3 is built from 18 residues. The CDR3 is CASSFRVASGSSWETQYF. The CDR3 DNA is TGTGCCAGCAGCTTCAGAGTTGCTAGCGGGAGTTCTTGGGAGACCCAGTACTTC.

The chain employs TRBV9 and TRBJ1-5; D uncertain. Germline V gene lookup returns CDR1 SGDLS and CDR2 YYNGEE. V was shortened by 0 bases and J by 6 bases, with 13 bases between the two germline ends. This CDR3 spans 15 amino acids. The CDR3 nucleotides read TGTGCCAGCAGCGTAGAACCCGATTCGGGTCAGCCCCAGCATTTT. Translated: CASSVEPDSGQPQHF.

The rearrangement joins TRBV11-2 to TRBJ2-6; 10 bases map to TRBD1. The germline CDR1 and CDR2 sequences are SGHAT and FQNNGV. J gave up 2 bases and V 4 bases, and 5 bases lay outside the gene matches. The CDR3 spans 17 residues. CDR3 DNA sequence: TGTGCCAGCAGCTGGCTGACAGGGGGCCCTGGGGCCAACGTCCTGACTTTC. Translating it yields CASSWLTGGPGANVLTF.

The rearrangement links TRBV5-6 to TRBJ2-5; TRBD2 agrees at 11 bases. This CDR3 has 14 amino acids. V gave up 6 bases and J gave up 2 bases; unmatched junction bases: 3. CDR1 is SGHDT, CDR2 YYEEEE, per germline. The CDR3 loop is CASNRLAGQETQYF. In DNA form, the CDR3 reads TGTGCCAGCAACCGACTAGCGGGACAAGAGACCCAGTACTTC.